This record looks at one TCR beta chain sequence and its context. Using immunoSEQ multiplex PCR, the repertoire was profiled, and TCRdb retains in-frame clones only, with some absent. The sample carries some 290,000 clones, about nine tenths recorded once. These data belong to a study of blood T cell repertoires in COVID-19. Trimming removed 0 bases from V and 8 bases from J, with 10 bases in between. The CDR3 contains 13 residues. CDR1 is LGHDT and CDR2 is YNNKEL in the germline V gene (reference sequence). Sequenced input: PBMCs or T cells enriched from blood (not recorded which). The chain employs TRBV3-1 (or the pseudogene TRBV3-2) and TRBJ1-2; D gene uncertain. The receptor's source is a woman younger than 45 who had recovered from COVID-19. Here the CDR3 DNA reads TGTGCCAGCAGCCAAGATCAGGCAGTAGGCTACACCTTC. It translates to CASSQDQAVGYTF.